The rows below give T cell receptor beta chains drawn from one sample of a study of OX40 agonist ivuxolimab in advanced cancers. TCRdb's table, derived via immunoSEQ multiplex PCR, lists solely in-frame clones and lacks some. The sample yields 65,000 to 85,000 clones, more than 70% seen once. The starting material was CD4+ or CD8+ T cells sorted from blood, obtained in a trial of the OX40 agonist ivuxolimab. The receptors were sampled from an adult with an advanced solid tumor such as melanoma, head and neck, liver or kidney cancer. Each CDR3 is given with its conserved first and last residue. Fields, in order: clone size, J gene, V gene, D gene, CDR3 DNA, CDR3 protein. The D gene is left open where the match is weak. Size is stated for part of the rows, as once, few or many counts, or as a class when the clone is expanded.

. TRBJ1-3 TRBV5-4 TRBD1 TGTGCCAGCAGCCCCGGGACAGCAACTGGAAACACCATATATTTT CASSPGTATGNTIYF
. TRBJ2-1 TRBV27 . TGTGCCAGCAGTTTAGTTGGTGAACCCTCCTACAATGAGCAGTTCTTC CASSLVGEPSYNEQFF
. TRBJ2-7 TRBV18 TRBD2 TGTGCCAGCTCACCACGGATTAGCGGGAGATTCGGCCCAGACGAGCAGTACTTC CASSPRISGRFGPDEQYF
. TRBJ2-7 TRBV6-1 . TGTGCCAGCAGTGAAGCGACTACCTACGAGCAGTACTTC CASSEATTYEQYF
few TRBJ1-5 TRBV19 . TGTGCCAGTAGTCGCCTGGCTCAGCCCCAGCATTTT CASSRLAQPQHF
. TRBJ1-2 TRBV9 . TGTGCCAGCAGCGCACTCGAGGGTCTAGGTGGCTACACCTTC CASSALEGLGGYTF
. TRBJ2-3 TRBV9 . TGTGCCAGCAGCCCCGCGGGGCGAAACACAGATACGCAGTATTTT CASSPAGRNTDTQYF
. TRBJ2-2 TRBV2 . TGTGCCAGCCGGGGCCAGGTTTTCACCGGGGAGCTGTTTTTT CASRGQVFTGELFF
. TRBJ2-3 TRBV19 TRBD2 TGTGCCAGTAGTGGGTGGACTAGCGGGAACACAGATACGCAGTATTTT CASSGWTSGNTDTQYF
. TRBJ2-3 TRBV5-6 . TGTGCCAGCAGCTTGGGAGCAGTCCCAGATACGCAGTATTTT CASSLGAVPDTQYF
. TRBJ2-7 TRBV25-1 . TGTGCCAGCAGTGAAGGCCAGGGGAACGCCTACGAGCAGTACTTC CASSEGQGNAYEQYF
. TRBJ1-2 TRBV7-8 . TGTGCCAGCAGCCGGGACCCACGAACGGCTAGCTATGGCTACACCTTC CASSRDPRTASYGYTF
. TRBJ1-2 TRBV5-8 . TGTGCCAGCAGCCGCCGGGGCCATATATCTAACTATGGCTACACCTTC CASSRRGHISNYGYTF
. TRBJ2-7 TRBV6-5 . TGTGCCAGCAGTTACTCGAGAATTATGTACTTC CASSYSRIMYF
. TRBJ2-3 TRBV7-8 . TGTGCCAGCAGCTTAGGGGTGGGCACAGATACGCAGTATTTT CASSLGVGTDTQYF
once TRBJ2-7 TRBV6-6 TRBD2 TGTGCCAGCACACCAGGCGGGGGTTCCTACGAGCAGTACTTC CASTPGGGSYEQYF
. TRBJ2-1 TRBV5-1 TRBD2 TGCGCCAGCAGCCTAGGGACTAGCGGAAAATACAATGAGCAGTTCTTC CASSLGTSGKYNEQFF
. TRBJ2-3 TRBV11-3 . TGTGCCAGCAGCTTAGGAGGGGGGGGAATGAATACGCAGTATTTT CASSLGGGGMNTQYF
. TRBJ1-1 TRBV5-1 . TGCGCCAGCAGCCCGAGGAGGGGGGGCACTGAAGCTTTCTTT CASSPRRGGTEAFF
. TRBJ2-7 TRBV29-1 . TGCAGCGTTGAGACCGGGAGACGGTACGAGCAGTACTTC CSVETGRRYEQYF
. TRBJ1-5 TRBV28 . TGTGCCAGCACCCCGGACGTTCAGCCCCAGCATTTT CASTPDVQPQHF
. TRBJ1-2 TRBV27 . TGTGCCAGCAGTTTTAGAGTCGGTGGGACATATGGCTACACCTTC CASSFRVGGTYGYTF
. TRBJ2-3 TRBV6-1 TRBD2 TGTGCCAGCAGTGGACTAGCGGGAGGGCCCCGCCACACAGATACGCAGTATTTT CASSGLAGGPRHTDTQYF
. TRBJ1-1 TRBV18 . TGTGCCAGCTCCCCCACACACAACACTGAAGCTTTCTTT CASSPTHNTEAFF
. TRBJ2-2 TRBV29-1 TRBD2 TGCAGCGTCGAGGGACTAGCGGGAAACACCGGGGAGCTGTTTTTT CSVEGLAGNTGELFF
. TRBJ2-2 TRBV9 . TGTGCCAGCAGCGTAGAGACCGGGGAGCTGTTTTTT CASSVETGELFF
. TRBJ1-3 TRBV18 . TGTGCCAGCTCACCACCGGGGGGTACTGGAAACACCATATATTTT CASSPPGGTGNTIYF
. TRBJ1-2 TRBV5-1 . TGCGCCAGCAGCTTTAACACAGCTAACTATGGCTACACCTTC CASSFNTANYGYTF
. TRBJ2-4 TRBV7-2 . TGTGCCAGCAGCTTATTCGGGGGCTTAGCCAAAAACATTCAGTACTTC CASSLFGGLAKNIQYF
. TRBJ2-5 TRBV5-8 . TGTGCCAGCAGCAGGGGTAGGGAGACCCAGTACTTC CASSRGRETQYF
. TRBJ2-7 TRBV7-3 . TGTGCCAGCAGCTTAACGAACGGAGACTCCTACGAGCAGTACTTC CASSLTNGDSYEQYF
. TRBJ1-6 TRBV13 . TGTGCCAGCAGCCTCTCCGGGGAATCCTCACCCCTCCACTTT CASSLSGESSPLHF
. TRBJ2-3 TRBV5-1 . TGCGCCAGCAGCTTTCAGGGTTGGGGCACAGATACGCAGTATTTT CASSFQGWGTDTQYF
. TRBJ1-6 TRBV5-1 . TGCGCCAGCAGCTTGCAGGGAACCTATAATTCACCCCTCCACTTT CASSLQGTYNSPLHF
few TRBJ1-2 TRBV4-1 TRBD1 TGCGCCAGCAGCCAGACCGGGACAGGATTGCATGGCTACACCTTC CASSQTGTGLHGYTF
few TRBJ1-6 TRBV6-1 . TGTGCCAGCAGTGAAGCGCGGTCAAATTCACCCCTCCACTTT CASSEARSNSPLHF
. TRBJ1-5 TRBV15 . TGTGCCACCAACTCCCCGGCGGGAGCAGGCCAGCCCCAGCATTTT CATNSPAGAGQPQHF
. TRBJ2-1 TRBV14 . TGTGCCAGCAGCCTGACCTCGGGGGTCCCCGCGCAGTTCTTC CASSLTSGVPAQFF
. TRBJ2-3 TRBV4-1 TRBD2 TGCGCCAGCAGCCAAAACGGACTAGCAACAGATACGCAGTATTTT CASSQNGLATDTQYF
. TRBJ2-3 TRBV7-8 . TGTGCCAGCAGCTTCCGGACAGCGTACACAGATACGCAGTATTTT CASSFRTAYTDTQYF
. TRBJ2-1 TRBV2 . TGTGCCAGCAGATCCGGGACACACTACAATGAGCAGTTCTTC CASRSGTHYNEQFF
. TRBJ2-1 TRBV30 TRBD2 TGTGCCTGGAGTCCGACTAGCGGGGGGCCCAATGAGCAGTTCTTC CAWSPTSGGPNEQFF
. TRBJ1-3 TRBV6-1 . TGTGCCAGCAGTGAACGGCCACAGTACTCTGGAAACACCATATATTTT CASSERPQYSGNTIYF
once TRBJ2-1 TRBV10-2 . TGCGCCAGCAGTGAGTTGGGGGAGCAGTTCTTC CASSELGEQFF
. TRBJ2-1 TRBV6-1 TRBD2 TGTGCCAGCAGTATCGGGACTACGTACAATGAGCAGTTCTTC CASSIGTTYNEQFF
. TRBJ1-2 TRBV6-1 . TGTGCCAGCAGGCGAGAGGGTGCCATCTATGGCTACACCTTC CASRREGAIYGYTF
. TRBJ2-3 TRBV7-8 . TGTGCCAGCAGCTCCCGTTCGGGGCGATCAGATACGCAGTATTTT CASSSRSGRSDTQYF
. TRBJ1-4 TRBV19 . TGTGCCAGTAGTACCGGAAGGGCAAAACTGTTTTTT CASSTGRAKLFF
. TRBJ1-3 TRBV6-1 TRBD1 TGTGCCAGCAGTACAGGGGCTGGAAACACCATATATTTT CASSTGAGNTIYF
. TRBJ2-1 TRBV4-1 . TGCGCCAGCAGCCAAGAAATTGAGGGCAATGAGCAGTTCTTC CASSQEIEGNEQFF
. TRBJ2-2 TRBV5-1 TRBD1 TGCGCCAGCACCCTGACAGGGGGCGAATCCGGGGAGCTGTTTTTT CASTLTGGESGELFF
. TRBJ1-2 TRBV27 TRBD1 TGTGCCAGCAGTTCCCCGGGACAGGGAAACTATGGCTACACCTTC CASSSPGQGNYGYTF
. TRBJ1-1 TRBV7-6 . TGTGCCAGCAGCTTGAAGTTGGGTACTGAAGCTTTCTTT CASSLKLGTEAFF
. TRBJ2-5 TRBV30 TRBD2 TGTGCCTGGAGTGTAAGCCCCAGCGGGAGGGCCGGGGAGACCCAGTACTTC CAWSVSPSGRAGETQYF
. TRBJ2-2 TRBV5-1 . TGCGCCAGCAGCTCGGGACTTATGGCGGGGACCGGGGAGCTGTTTTTT CASSSGLMAGTGELFF
few TRBJ1-1 TRBV11-2 . TGTGCCAGCAGCTTTTACGAGGGGGACACTGAAGCTTTCTTT CASSFYEGDTEAFF
. TRBJ1-1 TRBV19 . TGTGCCAGTAGTCCTCTACCGGGACTACGGGGGACTGAAGCTTTCTTT CASSPLPGLRGTEAFF